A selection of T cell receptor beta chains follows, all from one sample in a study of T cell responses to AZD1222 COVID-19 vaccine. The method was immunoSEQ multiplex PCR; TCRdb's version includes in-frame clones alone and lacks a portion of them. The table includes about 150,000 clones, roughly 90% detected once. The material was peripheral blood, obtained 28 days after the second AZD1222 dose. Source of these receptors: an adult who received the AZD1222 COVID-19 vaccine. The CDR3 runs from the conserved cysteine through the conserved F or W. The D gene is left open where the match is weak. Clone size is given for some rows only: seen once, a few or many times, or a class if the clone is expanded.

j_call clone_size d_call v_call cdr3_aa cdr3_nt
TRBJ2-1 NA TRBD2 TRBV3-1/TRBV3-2 CASSHGLAGPNEQFF TGTGCCAGCAGCCACGGACTAGCGGGGCCCAATGAGCAGTTCTTC
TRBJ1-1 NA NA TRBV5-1 CASSLGGKNTEAFF TGCGCCAGCAGCTTAGGCGGCAAGAACACTGAAGCTTTCTTT
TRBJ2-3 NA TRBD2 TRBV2 CASRFQRGSTDTQYF TGTGCCAGCAGGTTCCAGCGGGGCAGCACAGATACGCAGTATTTT
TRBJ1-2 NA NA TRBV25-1 CASSRGGYGYTF TGTGCCAGCAGCCGAGGAGGCTATGGCTACACCTTC
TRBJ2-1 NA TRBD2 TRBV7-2 CASSGWTSGSNEQFF TGTGCCAGCAGCGGATGGACTAGCGGGAGCAATGAGCAGTTCTTC
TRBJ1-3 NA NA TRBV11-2 CASSLGGRRLHTIYF TGTGCCAGCAGCTTAGGGGGCAGGCGCTTACACACCATATATTTT
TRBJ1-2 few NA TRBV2 CASSREQGGYGYTF TGTGCCAGCAGCCGCGAACAGGGAGGCTATGGCTACACCTTC
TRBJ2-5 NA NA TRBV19 CASSIVNSGGEETQYF TGTGCCAGTAGTATAGTGAACAGCGGAGGAGAAGAGACCCAGTACTTC
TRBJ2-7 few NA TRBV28 CASTQGGVSYEQYF TGTGCCAGCACCCAAGGAGGAGTATCCTACGAGCAGTACTTC
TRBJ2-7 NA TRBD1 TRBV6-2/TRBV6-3 CASSYNTGENEQYF TGTGCCAGCAGTTACAATACAGGGGAGAACGAGCAGTACTTC
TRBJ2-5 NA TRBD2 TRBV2 CASSAVGLAVRETQYF TGTGCCAGCAGCGCTGTGGGACTAGCTGTGCGGGAGACCCAGTACTTC
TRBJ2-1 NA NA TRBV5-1 CASSWGTGLDNEQFF TGCGCCAGCAGCTGGGGGACTGGGCTGGACAATGAGCAGTTCTTC
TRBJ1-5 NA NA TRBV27 CASSGQLNQPQHF TGTGCCAGCAGCGGACAGCTTAATCAGCCCCAGCATTTT
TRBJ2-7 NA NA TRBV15 CATSRDGSASEQYF TGTGCCACCAGCAGAGATGGGTCGGCGAGCGAGCAGTACTTC
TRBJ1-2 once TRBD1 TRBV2 CASYADRGWTNYGYTF TGTGCCAGCTACGCCGACAGGGGATGGACTAACTATGGCTACACCTTC
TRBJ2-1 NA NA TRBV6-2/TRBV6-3 CASSYSGWTRSNEQFF TGTGCCAGCAGTTACTCTGGTTGGACAAGGTCAAATGAGCAGTTCTTC
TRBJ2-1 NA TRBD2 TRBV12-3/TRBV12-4 CASSLGLQQFF TGTGCCAGCAGTTTGGGACTACAGCAGTTCTTC
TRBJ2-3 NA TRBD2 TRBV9 CASSVGGLARGSDTQYF TGTGCCAGCAGCGTAGGCGGACTAGCTAGAGGGTCGGATACGCAGTATTTT
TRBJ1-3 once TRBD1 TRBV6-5 CASSSDRVNTIYF TGTGCCAGCAGTTCGGACAGGGTAAACACCATATATTTT
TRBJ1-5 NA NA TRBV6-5 CASSYSRKGQPQHF TGTGCCAGCAGTTACTCGAGAAAAGGGCAGCCCCAGCATTTT
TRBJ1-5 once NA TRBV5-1 CASSSPGGPQHF TGCGCCAGCAGCTCTCCGGGGGGTCCCCAGCATTTT
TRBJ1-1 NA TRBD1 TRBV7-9 CASSSKTGETYEAFF TGTGCCAGCAGCTCCAAAACAGGGGAGACGTATGAAGCTTTCTTT